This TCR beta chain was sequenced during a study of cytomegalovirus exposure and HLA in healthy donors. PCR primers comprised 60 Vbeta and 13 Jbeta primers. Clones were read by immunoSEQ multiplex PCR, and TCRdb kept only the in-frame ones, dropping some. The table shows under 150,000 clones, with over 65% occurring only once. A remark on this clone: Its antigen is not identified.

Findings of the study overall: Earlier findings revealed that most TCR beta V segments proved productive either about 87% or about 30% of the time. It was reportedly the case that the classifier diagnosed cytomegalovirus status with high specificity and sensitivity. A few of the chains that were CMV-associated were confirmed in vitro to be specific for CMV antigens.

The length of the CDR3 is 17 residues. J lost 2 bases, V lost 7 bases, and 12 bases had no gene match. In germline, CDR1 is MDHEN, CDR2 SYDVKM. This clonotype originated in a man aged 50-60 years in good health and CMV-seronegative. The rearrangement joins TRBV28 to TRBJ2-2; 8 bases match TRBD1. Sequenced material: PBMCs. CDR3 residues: CASTLDRGDYNTGELFF. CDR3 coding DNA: TGTGCCAGCACCCTCGACAGGGGTGATTACAACACCGGGGAGCTGTTTTTT.